Below are 30 T cell receptor beta chains sequenced from a single sample in a study of Ad26.COV2.S vaccination and SARS-CoV-2 variants (dated by TCRdb to the early 2020s). The method behind the library was the immunoSEQ multiplex PCR assay. TCRdb limited this immuneACCESS table to in-frame rearrangements with V and J called. A share of clones is missing; checked studies link under half to unresolved V genes, and the rest is unexplained. The sample table records over 85,000 clones; 80% of these occur just once. The ten largest account for 17% of the sample. Explained via the paper, the time point label denotes: individuals recovered from natural SARS-CoV-2 infection. Sequencing was performed on peripheral blood, taken after recovery from COVID-19. These receptor sequences come from a human donor who had recovered from COVID-19.

The V gene is TRBV10-3, the J gene TRBJ2-1; TRBD1 is a possible D gene (5 bases). Germline CDR1 and CDR2: ENHRY and SYGVKD. There are 12 residues in the CDR3. Trimming pared 10 bases from V and 9 bases from J, leaving 16 bases between. CDR3 residues: CATGLLGPEQFF. The CDR3 DNA follows: TGTGCCACGGGCCTCTTGGGGCCTGAGCAGTTCTTC.

This chain joins TRBV5-6 and TRBJ2-3; 11 nucleotides line up with TRBD1. The CDR3 is 17 amino acids. The junction had 10 bases not matched to a gene; V was cut back by 5 bases and J by 2 bases. Germline assignment: CDR1 SGHDT and CDR2 YYEEEE. CDR3 sequence: CASSPGTGGSLTDTQYF. CDR3 nucleotide sequence: TGTGCCAGCAGTCCCGGGACAGGGGGTTCCCTCACAGATACGCAGTATTTT.

The rearrangement uses TRBV5-1 and TRBJ2-2; no clear D gene. There are 15 residues in the CDR3. Germline V gives CDR1 SGHRS, CDR2 YFSETQ. V was clipped by 4 bases and J by 0 bases, with 10 bases between them. CDR3 in amino acids: CASSHTATNTGELFF. CDR3 DNA: TGCGCCAGCAGCCACACCGCGACGAACACCGGGGAGCTGTTTTTT.

CDR3 amino acids: CASSFSGGAKFF. For the CDR3, the DNA is TGTGCCAGCAGCTTTAGCGGGGGGGCTAAGTTCTTC. V usage is TRBV7-9 and J usage is TRBJ2-1; 11 nucleotides align to TRBD2. J was trimmed by 14 bases and V by 3 bases; bases with no gene match: 3. The germline V gene encodes CDR1 SEHNR and CDR2 FQNEAQ (reference sequence). The CDR3 consists of 12 residues.

This clone was observed a single time. The rearrangement uses TRBV29-1 and TRBJ2-3; unclear D gene. CDR1 and CDR2 (germline): SQVTM, ANQGSEA. The CDR3 length is 15 residues. With 3 bases removed from V and 0 bases from J, the gap between germline ends came to 13 bases. The DNA of the CDR3 is TGCAGCGTTGACGGCACAGTAACTAGCACAGATACGCAGTATTTT. Translated: CSVDGTVTSTDTQYF.

This chain connects TRBV28 to TRBJ1-2; TRBD1 aligns across 10 bases. The CDR3 extends over 13 amino acids. Trimming removed 5 bases from V and 7 bases from J; junction bases left unmatched: 4. Germline values: CDR1 MDHEN, CDR2 SYDVKM. The DNA for the CDR3 is TGTGCCAGCAGTACGGGGACAGGGGTTGGCTACACCTTC. It specifies CASSTGTGVGYTF.

This clone has just one count. This chain links TRBV28 with TRBJ1-4; 9 positions match TRBD1. This CDR3 is built from 14 residues. The V segment lost 5 bases and the J segment 10 bases; nucleotides outside the gene matches: 8. CDR1 and CDR2 (germline): MDHEN, SYDVKM. The CDR3 is CASSPTPTGGKLFF. The CDR3 DNA follows: TGTGCCAGCAGTCCGACCCCGACAGGGGGAAAACTGTTTTTT.

The CDR3 coding sequence is TGTGCCAGCAGCTTTCGAAACCCTATCGAGCAGTACTTC. This encodes CASSFRNPIEQYF. This chain connects TRBV7-2 to TRBJ2-7; the D is unclear. The CDR3 covers 13 residues. Trimming removed 3 bases from V and 6 bases from J, with 12 bases in between. CDR1 SGHTA and CDR2 FQGNSA come from the germline V gene.

This clone occurred once. J is TRBJ2-2 and V is TRBV5-5; 10 bases map to TRBD2. Germline CDR1 and CDR2: SGHKS and YYEKEE (reference sequence). The ends lost 2 bases at V and 5 bases at J; junction bases unmatched: 3. The CDR3 runs 15 residues. CDR3 nucleotide sequence: TGTGCCAGCAGCTTCGGTAGCGGGGGGACCGGGGAGCTGTTTTTT. The encoded protein is CASSFGSGGTGELFF.

The chain joins TRBV10-1 to TRBJ2-3; 13 nucleotides match TRBD2. Germline CDR1 is WNHNN and CDR2 is SYGVQD (reference sequence). This CDR3 is built from 16 residues. The V gene end was trimmed by 4 bases and the J gene end by 5 bases; junction bases not matched to a gene: 6. The CDR3 DNA follows: TGCGCCAGCAGTGGAGGGACTAGCGGGGTTGGAGATACGCAGTATTTT. Its protein product is CASSGGTSGVGDTQYF.

CDR3 sequence reads: CASGLRQDGEAFF. The CDR3 DNA sequence: TGTGCTAGTGGTTTGCGGCAGGACGGGGAAGCTTTCTTT. The V call is TRBV12-5, the J call TRBJ1-1, with D unresolved. Germline CDR1 and CDR2: LGHNT and FRNRAP. V was clipped by 2 bases and J by 8 bases, with 12 bases between them. The CDR3 length is 13 residues. Supplemented by reference TRBV12-5 and TRBJ1-1, the full variable domain reads DARVTQTPRHKVTEMGQEVTMRCQPILGHNTVFWYRQTMMQGLELLAYFRNRAPLDDSGMPKDRFSAEMPDATLATLKIQPSEPRDSAVYFCASGLRQDGEAFFGQGTRLTVV.

The V gene is TRBV28, the J gene TRBJ2-7; possibly TRBD1 or TRBD2 for D (5 bases each). The CDR3 runs 15 residues. Trimming left V 3 bases short and J 3 bases short, with 15 bases between. Germline CDR1 is MDHEN and CDR2 is SYDVKM. In DNA, the CDR3 is TGTGCCAGCAGTTTGGGGGTAACCCTCCACTACGAGCAGTACTTC. It encodes CASSLGVTLHYEQYF.

The chain carries TRBV5-5 and TRBJ1-1, with D tentatively TRBD1 (5 bases). Germline CDR1 is SGHKS and CDR2 is YYEKEE (reference sequence). The CDR3 contains 18 residues. The germline V and J ends were trimmed by 4 bases and 0 bases, with 22 bases remaining between them. The CDR3 loop reads CASSIKTQDLNMNTEAFF. As DNA, the CDR3 is TGTGCCAGCAGCATCAAAACACAGGACTTAAACATGAACACTGAAGCTTTCTTT.

The chain has TRBV19 and TRBJ2-3; TRBD1 matches at 12 bases. The junction had 9 bases not matched to a gene; V was cut back by 5 bases and J by 6 bases. The CDR3 sequence is 16 residues long. Germline CDR1 and CDR2: LNHDA and SQIVND (reference sequence). CDR3 nucleotide sequence: TGTGCCAGTAGTGCGCCCGGGACAGGGGGCAAGGATACGCAGTATTTT. Protein product: CASSAPGTGGKDTQYF.

V is TRBV7-9 and J is TRBJ2-1; D may match TRBD1 or TRBD2 (6 bases each). Trimming cost V 1 base and J 7 bases, with 14 bases left between them. Germline loops: CDR1 SEHNR, CDR2 FQNEAQ (reference sequence). This CDR3 spans 15 amino acids. The CDR3, as DNA: TGTGCCAGCAGCTTAGTATCGCCGGGGGCGAATGAGCAGTTCTTC. This gives the protein CASSLVSPGANEQFF.

The chain uses TRBV2 and TRBJ1-2, with 7 bases lining up with TRBD1. CDR1 and CDR2 from the germline V gene are SNHLY and FYNNEI. V lost 2 bases, J lost 8 bases, and 5 bases stayed unmatched. The CDR3 spans 13 residues. The CDR3 protein is CASSEPRGLGYTF. The DNA for the CDR3 is TGTGCCAGCAGTGAACCCAGGGGGTTGGGCTACACCTTC.

J is TRBJ2-7 and V is TRBV18; TRBD1 is a possible D gene (8 bases). The CDR3 spans 14 residues. Between the trimmed V and J ends, which lost 8 bases and 3 bases, there was a span of 17 bases. CDR1 and CDR2 from the germline V gene are KGHSH and LQKENI. The DNA for the CDR3 is TGTGCCAGCCAAAGCGGGACAGGCGACTACGAGCAGTACTTC. Its protein product is CASQSGTGDYEQYF.

The J gene is TRBJ2-6, the V gene TRBV7-3; perhaps TRBD1 as D (6 bases). Germline-derived CDR1 and CDR2 are SGHTA and FQGTGA. V was clipped by 6 bases and J by 1 base, with 7 bases between them. This CDR3 is 14 amino acids long. CDR3 in amino acids: CASSRGSGANVLTF. CDR3 bases: TGTGCCAGCAGTAGGGGGTCTGGGGCCAACGTCCTGACTTTC.

The chain combines TRBV6-5 with TRBJ2-5, with D uncertain. The CDR3 has 11 amino acids. The V gene lost 8 bases and the J gene lost 0 bases, with 4 bases spanning the gap. Germline CDR1 MNHEY, CDR2 SVGAGI. In DNA, the CDR3 is TGTGCCAGCGGGTACCAAGAGACCCAGTACTTC. Its protein product is CASGYQETQYF.

This clone was observed a single time. V is TRBV9 and J is TRBJ2-1; D unclear. The CDR3 has 13 amino acids. CDR1 and CDR2 from the germline V gene are SGDLS and YYNGEE. V was clipped by 4 bases and J by 6 bases, with 11 bases between them. The CDR3: CASSKARANEQFF. The DNA of the CDR3 is TGTGCCAGCAGCAAGGCCCGAGCCAATGAGCAGTTCTTC.

This clone was recorded a few times. The chain combines TRBV6-5 with TRBJ1-2; no definite D call. Germline-derived CDR1 and CDR2 are MNHEY and SVGAGI. V gave up 7 bases and J gave up 4 bases, with 16 bases separating them. The CDR3 has 14 residues. Written as DNA, the CDR3 is TGTGCCAGCAAAGTACAGAGTTGGGTCTATGGCTACACCTTC. Protein sequence: CASKVQSWVYGYTF.

The chain has TRBV28 and TRBJ1-4, with unresolved D. The CDR3 covers 12 residues. Per germline, CDR1 MDHEN and CDR2 SYDVKM. The germline V and J ends were trimmed by 11 bases and 8 bases, with 15 bases remaining between them. The CDR3 is CAFPSLDEKLFF. DNA of the CDR3: TGTGCCTTCCCTTCCCTAGACGAAAAACTGTTTTTT.

This clone has more than one count but fewer than ten. This sequence joins TRBV10-3 and TRBJ2-3; a weak D match, TRBD2 (6 bases). The CDR3 covers 17 residues. The V gene lost 0 bases and the J gene lost 4 bases, with 17 bases spanning the gap. Germline V gives CDR1 ENHRY, CDR2 SYGVKD. CDR3 sequence: CAISESEGVQLADTQYF. The CDR3 DNA reads TGTGCCATCAGTGAGTCGGAGGGAGTACAGCTGGCAGATACGCAGTATTTT.

This clone was recorded once. In DNA form, the CDR3 reads TGTGCCAGCAGCCAAGCGAACAACCGGCCGATGGAGCAGTACTTC. This gives the protein CASSQANNRPMEQYF. The chain carries TRBV3-1 (or the pseudogene TRBV3-2) and TRBJ2-7; no definite D call. CDR1 LGHDT and CDR2 YNNKEL come from the germline V gene (reference sequence). The CDR3 totals 15 residues. V dropped 1 base and J dropped 7 bases, with 17 bases sitting between them.

V is TRBV7-3 and J is TRBJ2-2, with 7 bases that match TRBD1. J lost 3 bases, V lost 5 bases, and 9 bases had no gene match. Germline V CDR1 and CDR2: SGHTA, FQGTGA. The CDR3 runs to 16 residues. The DNA for the CDR3 is TGTGCCAGCAGCGCGTCCGGGACAGACTACACCGGGGAGCTGTTTTTT. Translating gives CASSASGTDYTGELFF.

The gene calls are TRBV30 and TRBJ2-7, with D tentatively TRBD2 (5 bases). V was clipped by 2 bases and J by 6 bases, with 8 bases between them. Germline V lookup: CDR1 GTSNPN, CDR2 SVGIG (reference sequence). The CDR3 sequence is 11 residues long. CDR3 sequence reads: CAWSSRAEQYF. CDR3 nucleotides: TGTGCCTGGAGTTCGCGGGCCGAGCAGTACTTC.

This chain joins TRBV5-4 and TRBJ2-7; D is uncertain. The CDR3 runs 11 residues. Trimming shortened V by 3 bases and J by 2 bases, and 3 bases separated the two germline ends. Germline-derived CDR1 and CDR2 are SGHNT and YYREEE (reference sequence). The CDR3 reads CASSSTYEQYF. The CDR3 DNA is TGTGCCAGCAGCTCAACCTACGAGCAGTACTTC.

This clone turned up a few times. The chain couples TRBV2 to TRBJ2-5; no clear D gene. There are 11 residues in the CDR3. Trimming cost V 4 bases and J 3 bases, with 3 bases left between them. The germline CDR1 and CDR2 sequences are SNHLY and FYNNEI. The CDR3 sequence: CASSGEETQYF. The CDR3 nucleotides read TGTGCCAGCAGTGGTGAAGAGACCCAGTACTTC.

The chain has TRBV9 and TRBJ2-3; tentatively, D is TRBD1 (5 bases). The germline V and J ends were trimmed by 2 bases and 2 bases, with 9 bases remaining between them. The CDR3 runs to 14 residues. The germline V gene encodes CDR1 SGDLS and CDR2 YYNGEE. CDR3 in DNA: TGTGCCAGCAGCGTTAGACAGCTCACAGATACGCAGTATTTT. It specifies CASSVRQLTDTQYF.

V gene TRBV6-5 combines with J gene TRBJ2-1, with a tentative D call TRBD2 (5 bases). Per the germline V gene, CDR1 is MNHEY and CDR2 is SVGAGI. This CDR3 spans 14 amino acids. With 9 bases removed from V and 4 bases from J, the gap between germline ends came to 16 bases. CDR3 residues: CARKSIRGYNEQFF. Here the CDR3 DNA reads TGTGCCAGAAAGAGCATACGCGGGTACAATGAGCAGTTCTTC.